Presented here are 13 T cell receptor beta chains from one specimen sequenced in a study of T cells in Graves' hyperthyroidism and ophthalmopathy (dated by TCRdb to between 2018 and 2021). The protocol used for the library was multiplex PCR. The sample was run on an Illumina HiSeq 2000. TCR beta CDR3 regions were amplified from RNA transcripts. For the first round of RT-PCR on the TCR CDR3, the HTBI primer set was used together with the Qiagen OneStep RT-PCR kit. TCRdb ran its own pipeline on the public reads, namely fastp trimming at Q25 and MiXCR clone calling, and kept in-frame beta chains. Under each unique CDR3 protein, matching rows form one entry showing the most common genes and DNA. A total of 500,000 to 750,000 distinct CDR3 sequences appear in this sample, about 14% of them only once. The top ten clones comprise less than 9% of the sample. The sequenced sample consisted of blood. Source of these receptors: a woman younger than 30 with Graves' ophthalmopathy.

The chain carries TRBV20-1 and TRBJ2-3; 9 bases fit TRBD2. With V trimmed by 6 bases and J by 1 base, 11 bases remained unmatched. Germline-derived CDR1 and CDR2 are DFQATT and SNEGSKA (reference sequence). The CDR3 has 16 residues. The CDR3 DNA is TGCAGTGCCCAATCTTTAGCGGGAGTTGGCACAGATACGCAGTATTTT. Its protein is CSAQSLAGVGTDTQYF.

This sequence joins TRBV12-3 or TRBV12-4 and TRBJ2-1, with TRBD2 as a possible D gene (6 bases). The CDR3 runs to 14 residues. V lost 7 bases, J lost 7 bases, and 17 bases lay in between. CDR3 nucleotide sequence: TGTGCCAGCACCTCTAGCGTAGAGGGGAATGAGCAGTTCTTC. Protein product: CASTSSVEGNEQFF.

In the case of this clonotype: Since a much larger clone is just one base distant, this may be a read error. The CDR3, as DNA: TGTGCCAGCAGTCCCGGGAAAGGGCTCAATGAGCAGTTCTTC. Encoded protein: CASSPGKGLNEQFF. V usage is TRBV12-3 or TRBV12-4 and J usage is TRBJ2-1; D may be TRBD2 (5 bases). Trimming cost V 5 bases and J 6 bases, with 14 bases left between them. CDR3 length equals 14 residues.

This clonotype was detected ten times or more. The genes are TRBV5-1 and TRBJ2-1; TRBD1 agrees at 7 bases. Losses at the gene ends were 2 bases for V and 2 bases for J; bases not matched to a gene: 4. CDR1 SGHRS and CDR2 YFSETQ come from the germline V gene. The length of the CDR3 is 15 residues. Written as DNA, the CDR3 is TGCGCCAGCAGCTTCGGACAGGCTGCCTACAATGAGCAGTTCTTC. It codes for CASSFGQAAYNEQFF.

This clonotype was seen repeatedly, ten times or more. J is TRBJ2-5 and V is TRBV11-2; D might be TRBD1 or TRBD2, each matching 5 bases. Germline assignment: CDR1 SGHAT and CDR2 FQNNGV. Trimming removed 3 bases at V and 1 base at J, with 12 bases between. CDR3 length: 15 amino acids. CDR3 residues: CASSFQRGVQETQYF. CDR3 bases: TGTGCCAGCAGCTTCCAGCGAGGGGTCCAAGAGACCCAGTACTTC.

The rearrangement uses TRBV24-1 and TRBJ2-5; unclear D gene. V gave up 3 bases and J gave up 2 bases, with 9 bases separating them. This CDR3 contains 14 residues. Germline CDR1 KGHDR, CDR2 SFDVKD. In DNA, the CDR3 is TGTGCCACCAGTGATACGACCCCTCAAGAGACCCAGTACTTC. The encoded protein is CATSDTTPQETQYF.

This clonotype was observed a handful of times. The chain recombines TRBV9 with TRBJ2-3; no clear D gene. The CDR3 contains 15 residues. V was pared by 0 bases and J by 4 bases, with 12 bases between. CDR1 and CDR2 (germline): SGDLS, YYNGEE. The CDR3 coding sequence is TGTGCCAGCAGCGTAGGTAGGAAGGCCCCAGATACGCAGTATTTT. It translates to CASSVGRKAPDTQYF.

This clonotype was seen ten or more times. This CDR3 reads CASSKRTHREMEGYTF. CDR3 DNA: TGTGCCAGCAGTAAAAGGACTCACCGGGAGATGGAAGGCTACACCTTC. The rearrangement links TRBV25-1 to TRBJ1-2; D is undetermined. The CDR3 totals 16 residues. V lost 5 bases and J 8 bases, leaving 24 bases between the germline ends. Germline V gives CDR1 MGHDK, CDR2 SYGVNS.

The V call is TRBV19, the J call TRBJ2-1; 9 bases align to TRBD2. J was trimmed by 7 bases and V by 7 bases; bases with no gene match: 14. Germline V gives CDR1 LNHDA, CDR2 SQIVND (reference sequence). This CDR3 spans 16 amino acids. The CDR3 DNA reads as TGTGCCAGTATGGAGACAGTTAGCGGGAGCTGGAATGAGCAGTTCTTC. Its protein product is CASMETVSGSWNEQFF.

The CDR3 sequence: CASSLLAGWAQYF. The CDR3 coding sequence is TGTGCCAGCAGTCTACTAGCGGGATGGGCGCAGTATTTT. This chain links TRBV12-3 or TRBV12-4 with TRBJ2-3, with 10 bases identical to TRBD2. Losses at the gene ends were 5 bases for V and 10 bases for J; bases not matched to a gene: 6. The CDR3 is made up of 13 amino acids.

Points on this clonotype: Compared with germline, one end of the junction differs, possibly owing to a read error. This sequence joins TRBV4-3 and TRBJ2-7; 7 bases are a match to TRBD2. CDR1 LGHNA and CDR2 YSLEER come from the germline V gene. The CDR3 spans 16 residues. CDR3 residues: CARSQDSPGGYYEQYF. The CDR3 DNA reads TGCGCCAGAAGCCAAGATAGCCCCGGGGGGTACTACGAGCAGTACTTC.

This clonotype was detected ten times or more. The chain uses TRBV7-8 and TRBJ1-1; TRBD1 aligns across 12 bases. CDR1 is SGHVS, CDR2 FQNEAQ, per germline. CDR3 size: 16 residues. J was trimmed by 6 bases and V by 5 bases; bases with no gene match: 10. CDR3 amino acids: CASSLRDRGLNAEAFF. CDR3 DNA sequence: TGTGCCAGCAGCCTCCGGGACAGGGGGCTTAATGCTGAAGCTTTCTTT.

The chain joins TRBV5-1 to TRBJ2-1; 10 bases agree with TRBD2. This CDR3 spans 18 amino acids. V was clipped by 1 base and J by 0 bases; unmatched bases: 7. Germline V gene data show CDR1 as SGHRS and CDR2 as YFSETQ. CDR3 sequence reads: CASSLLTSGFSSYNEQFF. CDR3 DNA: TGCGCCAGCAGCTTGTTGACTAGCGGGTTTAGCTCCTACAATGAGCAGTTCTTC.